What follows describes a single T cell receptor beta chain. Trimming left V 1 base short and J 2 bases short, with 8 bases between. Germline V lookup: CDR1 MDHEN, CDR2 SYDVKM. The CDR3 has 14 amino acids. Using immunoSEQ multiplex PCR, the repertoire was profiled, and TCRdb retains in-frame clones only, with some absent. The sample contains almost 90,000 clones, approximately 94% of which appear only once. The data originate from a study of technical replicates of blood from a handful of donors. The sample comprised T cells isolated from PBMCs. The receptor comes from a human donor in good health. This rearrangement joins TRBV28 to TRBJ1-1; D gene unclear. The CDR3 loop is CASSLFRANTEAFF. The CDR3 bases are TGTGCCAGCAGTTTATTCCGAGCTAACACTGAAGCTTTCTTT. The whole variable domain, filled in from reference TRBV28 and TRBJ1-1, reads DVKVTQSSRYLVKRTGEKVFLECVQDMDHENMFWYRQDPGLGLRLIYFSYDVKMKEKGDIPEGYSVSREKKERFSLILESASTNQTSMYLCASSLFRANTEAFFGQGTRLTVV.